This note documents a single TCR beta chain sequence. What it recognizes is unknown. TCRdb's table, derived via immunoSEQ multiplex PCR, lists solely in-frame clones and lacks some. The sample contains roughly 350,000 clones, about nine tenths of which appear only once. This sample is drawn from a study of Ad26.COV2.S vaccination and SARS-CoV-2 variants. Study-wide findings and caveats: Non-spike TCR breadth did not differ much between vaccine and placebo recipients.

The treatment here: over 15 received Ad26.COV2.S at low or high dose, single or two shots; several received placebo; per-sample allocation not given. Sampling took place 63 days after the first vaccine or placebo injection. Sequences were derived from peripheral blood, sampled in a trial of Ad26.COV2.S vaccine versus placebo. The TCR sequence derives from a person between 18 and 65 years old who received the Ad26.COV2.S COVID-19 vaccine or a placebo.

The DNA of the CDR3 is TGTGCCAGCAGTTTATCTCAACAGGGGGCACCCTACGAGCAGTACTTC. It yields the protein CASSLSQQGAPYEQYF. This chain links TRBV27 with TRBJ2-7, with 9 positions matching TRBD1. The V and J ends lost 0 bases and 2 bases, in that order; junction bases with no gene match: 5. Germline CDR1 MNHEY, CDR2 SMNVEV (reference sequence). The CDR3 length is 16 residues.